The rows below give T cell receptor beta chains drawn from one sample of a study of shared T cell receptors in the human thymus. Sequencing was performed with immunoSEQ multiplex PCR; in TCRdb, only in-frame clones are kept and a portion is missing. Of 550,000 to 800,000 clones in the sample, roughly 88% were seen once. Separately, the same data were catalogued under a study of human thymus T cells.

Sequenced input: thymocytes. These receptors were obtained from a girl under three years old with a congenital heart defect. CDR3s include the opening cysteine and the closing phenylalanine or tryptophan. D genes are given only for firm matches. The size field is filled for only some rows; it gives once, few, many or a size class.

CDR3nt: TGTGCCAGCAGCCTACCCTCCTTGACAGGGCGGGGTGAGCAGTTCTTC
CDR3aa: CASSLPSLTGRGEQFF
d_gene: .
v_gene: TRBV7-6
j_gene: TRBJ2-1
abundance: .

CDR3nt: TGTGCCAGCAGCTTACGGGACAGAGGAACAGATACGCAGTATTTT
CDR3aa: CASSLRDRGTDTQYF
d_gene: TRBD1
v_gene: TRBV7-2
j_gene: TRBJ2-3
abundance: .

CDR3nt: TGTGCCAGCAGCTTAGGGCAGGGTCAGAACACTGAAGCTTTCTTT
CDR3aa: CASSLGQGQNTEAFF
d_gene: .
v_gene: TRBV7-9
j_gene: TRBJ1-1
abundance: .

CDR3nt: TGCGCCAGCAGCCTGGGACATTTCCTCGGGACAACTAATGAAAAACTGTTTTTT
CDR3aa: CASSLGHFLGTTNEKLFF
d_gene: .
v_gene: TRBV5-1
j_gene: TRBJ1-4
abundance: .

CDR3nt: TGTGCCAGCAGCCCAGCCGGGACAGGGACATCAGCAACTAATGAAAAACTGTTTTTT
CDR3aa: CASSPAGTGTSATNEKLFF
d_gene: TRBD1
v_gene: TRBV7-2
j_gene: TRBJ1-4
abundance: once

CDR3nt: TGTGCCAGCAGCTCCGACAGGGTGCCGGAAAAACTGTTTTTT
CDR3aa: CASSSDRVPEKLFF
d_gene: TRBD1
v_gene: TRBV5-6
j_gene: TRBJ1-4
abundance: few

CDR3nt: TGCGCCAGCAGCCAGGCCAGGGGGAACATTCAGTACTTC
CDR3aa: CASSQARGNIQYF
d_gene: TRBD1
v_gene: TRBV4-3
j_gene: TRBJ2-4
abundance: .

CDR3nt: TGTGCCACCCGGACAGGAGGCCGCCTAGATGAAAAACTGTTTTTT
CDR3aa: CATRTGGRLDEKLFF
d_gene: TRBD1
v_gene: TRBV6-5
j_gene: TRBJ1-4
abundance: .

CDR3nt: TGTGCCATCGCTTCTGGGGCCCTTTATAGCAATCAGCCCCAGCATTTT
CDR3aa: CAIASGALYSNQPQHF
d_gene: .
v_gene: TRBV6-6
j_gene: TRBJ1-5
abundance: once

CDR3nt: TGTGCCAGCAGCCCGGGACAGGGTGGTAATGAAGCTTTCTTT
CDR3aa: CASSPGQGGNEAFF
d_gene: TRBD1
v_gene: TRBV5-4
j_gene: TRBJ1-1
abundance: .

CDR3nt: TGTGCCAGCAGCTTAGATGGTGGCAGAAGCAATCAGCCCCAGCATTTT
CDR3aa: CASSLDGGRSNQPQHF
d_gene: .
v_gene: TRBV7-2
j_gene: TRBJ1-5
abundance: .

CDR3nt: TGCAGCGTTGAGGCCCCGGGTCCCTACGAGCAGTACTTC
CDR3aa: CSVEAPGPYEQYF
d_gene: .
v_gene: TRBV29-1
j_gene: TRBJ2-7
abundance: .

CDR3nt: TGTGCCACCAGCAAGCTAACAGGGGATGAGAACAATGAGCAGTTCTTC
CDR3aa: CATSKLTGDENNEQFF
d_gene: TRBD1
v_gene: TRBV15
j_gene: TRBJ2-1
abundance: .

CDR3nt: TGTGCCAGCAGCTTACCGCTTAGGGGCAGATTGTGCTACACCTTC
CDR3aa: CASSLPLRGRLCYTF
d_gene: .
v_gene: TRBV7-9
j_gene: TRBJ1-2
abundance: .

CDR3nt: TGTGCCAGCAGCTTAGGAGCAGGGATAGAGAACACTGAAGCTTTCTTT
CDR3aa: CASSLGAGIENTEAFF
d_gene: .
v_gene: TRBV5-8
j_gene: TRBJ1-1
abundance: .

CDR3nt: TGTGCCAGCAGCACGCGGGATCCCCCGGGCACCGGGGAGCTGTTTTTT
CDR3aa: CASSTRDPPGTGELFF
d_gene: .
v_gene: TRBV5-6
j_gene: TRBJ2-2
abundance: .

CDR3nt: TGTGCCAGCAGTTATTTGCAGGGGTTGAACACTGAAGCTTTCTTT
CDR3aa: CASSYLQGLNTEAFF
d_gene: .
v_gene: TRBV6-5
j_gene: TRBJ1-1
abundance: .

CDR3nt: TGCGCCAGCAGCCGGCCGGGACTTCTACAAGAGACCCAGTACTTC
CDR3aa: CASSRPGLLQETQYF
d_gene: .
v_gene: TRBV5-1
j_gene: TRBJ2-5
abundance: .

CDR3nt: TGCGCCAGCAGATGGGACTTAAGAGGGCACAATGAGCAGTTCTTC
CDR3aa: CASRWDLRGHNEQFF
d_gene: .
v_gene: TRBV5-1
j_gene: TRBJ2-1
abundance: .

CDR3nt: TGCGCCAGCAGCTTGGTGTATACAGGGATCTGCACCGGGGAGCTGTTTTTT
CDR3aa: CASSLVYTGICTGELFF
d_gene: .
v_gene: TRBV5-1
j_gene: TRBJ2-2
abundance: .

CDR3nt: TGTGCCAGCAGTCGTACAGGGAAAGATACGCAGTATTTT
CDR3aa: CASSRTGKDTQYF
d_gene: .
v_gene: TRBV9
j_gene: TRBJ2-3
abundance: .

CDR3nt: TGTGCCAGCAGTTTTACAGTGGACTATGGCTACACCTTC
CDR3aa: CASSFTVDYGYTF
d_gene: .
v_gene: TRBV2
j_gene: TRBJ1-2
abundance: .

CDR3nt: TGTGCCAGCAGTTTTTCCCTATCGAGCTCTGGAAACACCATATATTTT
CDR3aa: CASSFSLSSSGNTIYF
d_gene: .
v_gene: TRBV2
j_gene: TRBJ1-3
abundance: .

CDR3nt: TGTGCCAGCAGACAGCCGGGACAGGGGGCGGAGACCCAGTACTTC
CDR3aa: CASRQPGQGAETQYF
d_gene: TRBD1
v_gene: TRBV6-6
j_gene: TRBJ2-5
abundance: .

CDR3nt: TGTGCCAGCAGTGTATCACGACTCGGGACTACGAACACCGGGGAGCTGTTTTTT
CDR3aa: CASSVSRLGTTNTGELFF
d_gene: TRBD2
v_gene: TRBV28
j_gene: TRBJ2-2
abundance: .

CDR3nt: TGTGCCAGCAGCTCGGAGGGGTTTGACAATGAGCAGTTCTTC
CDR3aa: CASSSEGFDNEQFF
d_gene: .
v_gene: TRBV7-6
j_gene: TRBJ2-1
abundance: .

CDR3nt: TGTGCCAGCAGCTTAAAGGAGCTAGCAGCCACTGAAGCTTTCTTT
CDR3aa: CASSLKELAATEAFF
d_gene: .
v_gene: TRBV7-3
j_gene: TRBJ1-1
abundance: .

CDR3nt: TGTGCCAGCAACGGACAGATTTACTATGGCTACACCTTC
CDR3aa: CASNGQIYYGYTF
d_gene: .
v_gene: TRBV6-6
j_gene: TRBJ1-2
abundance: few

CDR3nt: TGCGCCAGCAGCCTACTCCGGGACAGGGTGAACACTGAAGCTTTCTTT
CDR3aa: CASSLLRDRVNTEAFF
d_gene: TRBD1
v_gene: TRBV4-1
j_gene: TRBJ1-1
abundance: once

CDR3nt: TGTGCCAGCAGTTTAGGGAGATCCTACGAGCAGTACTTC
CDR3aa: CASSLGRSYEQYF
d_gene: .
v_gene: TRBV27
j_gene: TRBJ2-7
abundance: .

CDR3nt: TGTGCCAGCAGCTCCCAAGTAGGGGGCGCGTACGAGCAGTACTTC
CDR3aa: CASSSQVGGAYEQYF
d_gene: TRBD1
v_gene: TRBV7-2
j_gene: TRBJ2-7
abundance: .

CDR3nt: TGTGCCAGCAGTTTATCGGGACAGGGAGCCCCCTGGGACACTGAAGCTTTCTTT
CDR3aa: CASSLSGQGAPWDTEAFF
d_gene: TRBD1
v_gene: TRBV27
j_gene: TRBJ1-1
abundance: few

CDR3nt: TGTGCCAGCAGCTTGGCCAGGGGTTATTATAATTCACCCCTCCACTTT
CDR3aa: CASSLARGYYNSPLHF
d_gene: .
v_gene: TRBV5-5
j_gene: TRBJ1-6
abundance: .

CDR3nt: TGCGCCAGCAGCCTTTGGACAGGTAGTGAAAAACTGTTTTTT
CDR3aa: CASSLWTGSEKLFF
d_gene: TRBD1
v_gene: TRBV5-1
j_gene: TRBJ1-4
abundance: once

CDR3nt: TGTGCCACCAGCAGAGTAGCAGGGTCAATTAGCAATCAGCCCCAGCATTTT
CDR3aa: CATSRVAGSISNQPQHF
d_gene: .
v_gene: TRBV15
j_gene: TRBJ1-5
abundance: .

CDR3nt: TGTGCCAGCAGTGAGACAAATGCTAGCACAGATACGCAGTATTTT
CDR3aa: CASSETNASTDTQYF
d_gene: .
v_gene: TRBV6-4
j_gene: TRBJ2-3
abundance: few

CDR3nt: TGTGCCACCAGCAGAGACAGGGGGCGGACCCAGTACTTC
CDR3aa: CATSRDRGRTQYF
d_gene: TRBD1
v_gene: TRBV15
j_gene: TRBJ2-5
abundance: .

CDR3nt: TGTGCCAGCAGCTCTACCTGGACAGACCTTAACTATGGCTACACCTTC
CDR3aa: CASSSTWTDLNYGYTF
d_gene: .
v_gene: TRBV11-2
j_gene: TRBJ1-2
abundance: .

CDR3nt: TGTGCCAGTAGTATAGATCATTGGGGGCGCGTGTTAGTGGCCACTGAAGCTTTCTTT
CDR3aa: CASSIDHWGRVLVATEAFF
d_gene: .
v_gene: TRBV19
j_gene: TRBJ1-1
abundance: .

CDR3nt: TGCGCCAGCAGCTTAAGGGGGACTAGCGGGGGGGCGCCAGATACGCAGTATTTT
CDR3aa: CASSLRGTSGGAPDTQYF
d_gene: TRBD2
v_gene: TRBV5-1
j_gene: TRBJ2-3
abundance: .